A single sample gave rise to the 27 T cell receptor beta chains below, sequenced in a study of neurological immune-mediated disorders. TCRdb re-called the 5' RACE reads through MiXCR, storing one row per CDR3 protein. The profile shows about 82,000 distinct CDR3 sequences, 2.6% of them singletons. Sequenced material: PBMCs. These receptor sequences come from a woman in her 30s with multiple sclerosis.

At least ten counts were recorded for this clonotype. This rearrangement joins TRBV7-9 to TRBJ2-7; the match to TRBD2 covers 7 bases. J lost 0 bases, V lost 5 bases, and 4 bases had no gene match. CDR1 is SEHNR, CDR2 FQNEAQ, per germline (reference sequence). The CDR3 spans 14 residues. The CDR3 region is CASSKAGRSYEQYF. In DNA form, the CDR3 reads TGTGCCAGCAGCAAAGCGGGGCGCTCCTACGAGCAGTACTTC.

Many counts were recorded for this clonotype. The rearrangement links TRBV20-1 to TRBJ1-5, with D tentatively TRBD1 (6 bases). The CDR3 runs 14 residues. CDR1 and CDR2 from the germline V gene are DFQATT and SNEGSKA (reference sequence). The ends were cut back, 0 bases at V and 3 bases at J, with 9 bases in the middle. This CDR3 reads CSAREAGANQPQHF. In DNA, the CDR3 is TGCAGTGCTAGAGAGGCGGGGGCCAATCAGCCCCAGCATTTT.

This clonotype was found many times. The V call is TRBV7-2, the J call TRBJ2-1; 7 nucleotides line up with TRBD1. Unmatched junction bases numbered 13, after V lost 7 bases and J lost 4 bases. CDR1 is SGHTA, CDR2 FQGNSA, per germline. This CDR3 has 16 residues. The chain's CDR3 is CASTLTGTEKYNEQFF. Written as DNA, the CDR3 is TGTGCCAGCACTCTAACCGGGACAGAAAAGTACAATGAGCAGTTCTTC. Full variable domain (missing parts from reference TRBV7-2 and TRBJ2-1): GAGVSQSPSNKVTEKGKDVELRCDPISGHTALYWYRQSLGQGLEFLIYFQGNSAPDKSGLPSDRFSAERTGGSVSTLTIQRTQQEDSAVYLCASTLTGTEKYNEQFFGPGTRLTVL.

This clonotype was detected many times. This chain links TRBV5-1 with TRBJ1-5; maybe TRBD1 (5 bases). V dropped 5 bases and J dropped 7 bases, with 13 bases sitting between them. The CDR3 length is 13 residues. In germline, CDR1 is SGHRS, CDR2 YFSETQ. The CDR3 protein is CASSSSGPQPQHF. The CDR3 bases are TGCGCCAGCAGTTCGTCAGGGCCACAGCCCCAGCATTTT.

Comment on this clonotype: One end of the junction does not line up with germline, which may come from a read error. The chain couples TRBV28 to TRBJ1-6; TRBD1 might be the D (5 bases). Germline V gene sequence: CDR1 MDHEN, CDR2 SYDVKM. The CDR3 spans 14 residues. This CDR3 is CTSSAGGNNSPLNF. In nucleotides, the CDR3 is TGTACCAGCAGTGCCGGGGGTAATAATTCACCCCTCAACTTT. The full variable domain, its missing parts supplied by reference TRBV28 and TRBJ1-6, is DVKVTQSSRYLVKRTGEKVFLECVQDMDHENMFWYRQDPGLGLRLIYFSYDVKMKEKGDIPEGYSVSREKKERFSLILESASTNQTSMYLCTSSAGGNNSPLNFGNGTRLTVT.

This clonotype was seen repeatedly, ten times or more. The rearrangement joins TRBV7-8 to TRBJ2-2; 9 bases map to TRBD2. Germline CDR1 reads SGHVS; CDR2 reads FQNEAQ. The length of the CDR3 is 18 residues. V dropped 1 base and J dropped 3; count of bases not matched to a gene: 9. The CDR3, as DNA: TGTGCCAGCAGCTTAGTCGGACTAGCGTCTTTCCACACCGGGGAGCTGTTTTTT. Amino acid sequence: CASSLVGLASFHTGELFF.

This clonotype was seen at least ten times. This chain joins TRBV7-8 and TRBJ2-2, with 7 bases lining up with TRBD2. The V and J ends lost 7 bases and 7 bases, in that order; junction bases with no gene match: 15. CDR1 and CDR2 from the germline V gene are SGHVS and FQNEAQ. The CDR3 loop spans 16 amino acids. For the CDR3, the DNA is TGTGCCAGCACCCCCATTGGCGCGGGAGCGAACGGGGAGCTGTTTTTT. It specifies CASTPIGAGANGELFF.

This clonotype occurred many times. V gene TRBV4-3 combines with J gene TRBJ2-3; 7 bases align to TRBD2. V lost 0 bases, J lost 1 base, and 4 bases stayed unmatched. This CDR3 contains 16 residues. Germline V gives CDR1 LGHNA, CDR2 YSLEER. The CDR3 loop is CASSQDRSGGTDTQYF. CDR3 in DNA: TGCGCCAGCAGCCAAGATCGGAGCGGGGGCACAGATACGCAGTATTTT.

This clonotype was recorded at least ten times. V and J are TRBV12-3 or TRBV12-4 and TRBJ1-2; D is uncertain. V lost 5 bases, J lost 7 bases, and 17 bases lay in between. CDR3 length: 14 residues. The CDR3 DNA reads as TGTGCCAGCAGTCCCGGTCGGGAAAGCGGTGGCTACACCTTC. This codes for CASSPGRESGGYTF.

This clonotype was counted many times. The CDR3 here is CSASPSGLAGVEQYF. The DNA of the CDR3 is TGCAGTGCTAGCCCCTCGGGACTAGCGGGAGTTGAGCAGTACTTC. J is TRBJ2-7 and V is TRBV20-1; TRBD2 matches 14 bases. The CDR3 sequence is 15 residues long. In germline, CDR1 is DFQATT, CDR2 SNEGSKA (reference sequence). Unmatched junction bases numbered 8, after V lost 3 bases and J lost 7 bases.

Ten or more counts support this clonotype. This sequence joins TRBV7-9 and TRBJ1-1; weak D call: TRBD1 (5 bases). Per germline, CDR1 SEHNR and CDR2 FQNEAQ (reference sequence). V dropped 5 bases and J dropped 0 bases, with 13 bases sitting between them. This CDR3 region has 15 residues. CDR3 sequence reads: CASSTWGGLNTEAFF. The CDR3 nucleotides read TGTGCCAGCAGCACTTGGGGGGGATTGAACACTGAAGCTTTCTTT.

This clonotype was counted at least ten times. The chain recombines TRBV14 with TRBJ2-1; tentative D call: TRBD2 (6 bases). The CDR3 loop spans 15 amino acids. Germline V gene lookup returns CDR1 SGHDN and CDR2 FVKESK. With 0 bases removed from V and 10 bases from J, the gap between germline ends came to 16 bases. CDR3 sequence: CASSQDSRRGEEQFF. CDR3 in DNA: TGTGCCAGCAGCCAAGACTCTAGGCGGGGCGAGGAGCAGTTCTTC.

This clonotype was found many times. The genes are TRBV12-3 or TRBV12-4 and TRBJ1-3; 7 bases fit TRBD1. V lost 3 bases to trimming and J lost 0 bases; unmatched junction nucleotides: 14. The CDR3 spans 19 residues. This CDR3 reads CASSFFVPGQKNSGNTIYF. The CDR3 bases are TGTGCCAGCAGTTTCTTTGTCCCGGGACAGAAAAACTCTGGAAACACCATATATTTT.

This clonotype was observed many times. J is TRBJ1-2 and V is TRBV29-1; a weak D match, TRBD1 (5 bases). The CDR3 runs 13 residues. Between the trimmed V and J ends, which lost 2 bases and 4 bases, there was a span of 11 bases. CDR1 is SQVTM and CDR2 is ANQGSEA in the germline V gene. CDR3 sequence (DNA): TGCAGCGTTGAAATTGGGGGAAGCTATGGCTACACCTTC. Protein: CSVEIGGSYGYTF.

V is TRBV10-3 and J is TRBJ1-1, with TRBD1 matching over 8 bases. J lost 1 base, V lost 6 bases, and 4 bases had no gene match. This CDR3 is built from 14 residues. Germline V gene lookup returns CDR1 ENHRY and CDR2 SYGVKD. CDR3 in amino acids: CAISRQGPNTEAFF. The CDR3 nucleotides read TGTGCCATCAGCCGACAGGGGCCGAACACTGAAGCTTTCTTT.

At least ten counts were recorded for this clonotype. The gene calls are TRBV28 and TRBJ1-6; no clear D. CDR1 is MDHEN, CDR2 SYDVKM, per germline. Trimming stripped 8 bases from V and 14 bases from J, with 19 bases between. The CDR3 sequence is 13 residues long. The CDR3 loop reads CASGILGPDTLHF. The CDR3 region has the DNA TGTGCCAGCGGAATCCTCGGGCCCGACACCCTCCACTTT. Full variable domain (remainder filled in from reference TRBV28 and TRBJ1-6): DVKVTQSSRYLVKRTGEKVFLECVQDMDHENMFWYRQDPGLGLRLIYFSYDVKMKEKGDIPEGYSVSREKKERFSLILESASTNQTSMYLCASGILGPDTLHFGNGTRLTVT.

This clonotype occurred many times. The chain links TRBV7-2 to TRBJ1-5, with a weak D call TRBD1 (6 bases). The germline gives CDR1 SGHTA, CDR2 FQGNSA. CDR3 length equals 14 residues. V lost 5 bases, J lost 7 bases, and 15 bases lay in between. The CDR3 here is CASSADSGNQPQHF. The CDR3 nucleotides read TGTGCCAGCAGCGCGGACAGTGGGAACCAGCCCCAGCATTTT.

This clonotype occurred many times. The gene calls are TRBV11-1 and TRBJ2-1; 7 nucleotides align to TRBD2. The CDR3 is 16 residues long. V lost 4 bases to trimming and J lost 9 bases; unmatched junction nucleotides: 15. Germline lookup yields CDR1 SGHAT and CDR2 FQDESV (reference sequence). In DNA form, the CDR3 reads TGTGCCAGCAGCTCATCTTCTAGCGGAGGTCAACTTGAGCAGTTCTTC. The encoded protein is CASSSSSSGGQLEQFF.

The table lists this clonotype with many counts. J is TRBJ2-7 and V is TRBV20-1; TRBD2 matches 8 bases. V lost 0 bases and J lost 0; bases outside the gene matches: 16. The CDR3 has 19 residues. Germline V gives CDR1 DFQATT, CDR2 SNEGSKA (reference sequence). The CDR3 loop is CSARDRTSRVSRGSYEQYF. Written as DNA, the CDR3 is TGCAGTGCTAGAGATCGGACTAGCCGGGTCTCGCGTGGCTCCTACGAGCAGTACTTC.

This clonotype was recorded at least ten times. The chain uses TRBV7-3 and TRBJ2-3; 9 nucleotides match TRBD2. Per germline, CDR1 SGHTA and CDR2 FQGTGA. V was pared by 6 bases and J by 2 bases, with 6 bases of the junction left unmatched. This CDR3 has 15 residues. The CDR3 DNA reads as TGTGCCAGCAGTCGCGGGAGGGCCCCCACAGATACGCAGTATTTT. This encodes CASSRGRAPTDTQYF.

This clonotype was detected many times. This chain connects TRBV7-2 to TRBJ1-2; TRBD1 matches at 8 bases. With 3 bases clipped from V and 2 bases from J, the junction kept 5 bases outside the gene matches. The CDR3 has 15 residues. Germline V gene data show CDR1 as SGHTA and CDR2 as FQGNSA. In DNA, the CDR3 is TGTGCCAGCAGCTTTCGGACAGGGCCCAACTATGGCTACACCTTC. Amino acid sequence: CASSFRTGPNYGYTF.

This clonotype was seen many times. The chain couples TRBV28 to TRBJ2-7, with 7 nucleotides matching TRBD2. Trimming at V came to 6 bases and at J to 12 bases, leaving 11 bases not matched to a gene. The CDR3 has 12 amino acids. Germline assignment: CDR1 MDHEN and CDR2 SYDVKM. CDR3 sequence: CASRSYMGGLYF. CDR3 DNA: TGTGCCAGCAGATCCTACATGGGAGGGCTGTACTTC.

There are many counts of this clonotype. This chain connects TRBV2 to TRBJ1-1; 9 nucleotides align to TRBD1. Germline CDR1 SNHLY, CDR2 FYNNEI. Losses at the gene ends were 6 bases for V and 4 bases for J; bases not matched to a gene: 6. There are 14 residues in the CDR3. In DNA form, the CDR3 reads TGTGCCAGCAGGCTACAGGGGGCCGGCACTGAAGCTTTCTTT. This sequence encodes CASRLQGAGTEAFF.

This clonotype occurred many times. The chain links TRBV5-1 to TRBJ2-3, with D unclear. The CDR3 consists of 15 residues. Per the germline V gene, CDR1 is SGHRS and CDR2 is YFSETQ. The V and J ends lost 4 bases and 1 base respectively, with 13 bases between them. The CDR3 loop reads CASSPGGEGTDTQYF. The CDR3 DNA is TGCGCCAGCAGCCCCGGCGGAGAGGGCACAGATACGCAGTATTTT.

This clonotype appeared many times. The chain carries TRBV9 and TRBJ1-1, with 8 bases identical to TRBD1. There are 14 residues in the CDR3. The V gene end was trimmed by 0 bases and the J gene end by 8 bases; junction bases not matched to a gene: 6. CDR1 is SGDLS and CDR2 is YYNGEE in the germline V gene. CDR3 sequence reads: CASSVGRQGAEAFF. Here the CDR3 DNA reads TGTGCCAGCAGCGTAGGGCGGCAGGGGGCCGAAGCTTTCTTT. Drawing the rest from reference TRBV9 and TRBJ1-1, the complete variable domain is DSGVTQTPKHLITATGQRVTLRCSPRSGDLSVYWYQQSLDQGLQFLIQYYNGEERAKGNILERFSAQQFPDLHSELNLSSLELGDSALYFCASSVGRQGAEAFFGQGTRLTVV.

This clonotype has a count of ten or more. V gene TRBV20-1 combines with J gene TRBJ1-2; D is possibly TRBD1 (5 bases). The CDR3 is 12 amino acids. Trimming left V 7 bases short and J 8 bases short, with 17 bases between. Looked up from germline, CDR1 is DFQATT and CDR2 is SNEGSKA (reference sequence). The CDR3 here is CSVTGFAGGYTF. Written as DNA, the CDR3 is TGCAGTGTTACAGGATTCGCTGGGGGCTACACCTTC.

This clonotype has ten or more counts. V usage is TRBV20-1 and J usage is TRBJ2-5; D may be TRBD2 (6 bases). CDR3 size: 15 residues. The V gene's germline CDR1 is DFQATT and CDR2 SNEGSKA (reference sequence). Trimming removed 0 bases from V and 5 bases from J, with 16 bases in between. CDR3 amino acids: CSARELIGGTETQYF. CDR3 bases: TGCAGTGCTAGAGAATTAATTGGGGGGACGGAGACCCAGTACTTC.